The next 29 T cell receptor beta chains were all read from a single sample in a study of blood T cell repertoires in COVID-19. Repertoires were generated with immunoSEQ multiplex PCR, while TCRdb's copy carries only in-frame clones and drops some. The sample has around 380,000 clones; around 87% are singletons. Source material: PBMCs or T cells enriched from blood (not recorded which). These receptors all stem from a man under 40 who had recovered from COVID-19.

The gene calls are TRBV12-3 or TRBV12-4 and TRBJ2-2; D not certain. The CDR3 runs 13 residues. V lost 2 bases to trimming and J lost 7 bases, with 8 bases between them. DNA for the CDR3: TGTGCCAGCAGTTTATACGGTGGCGGGGAGCTGTTTTTT. Protein: CASSLYGGGELFF.

The V and J genes are TRBV6-1 and TRBJ1-1; a weak D match, TRBD1 (6 bases). Germline lookup yields CDR1 MNHNS and CDR2 SASEGT. The germline V and J ends were trimmed by 6 bases and 3 bases, with 17 bases remaining between them. The CDR3 is 15 residues long. The CDR3: CASSYLVGHYTEAFF. DNA of the CDR3: TGTGCCAGCAGCTATTTGGTGGGACATTACACTGAAGCTTTCTTT.

This chain joins TRBV4-1 and TRBJ2-7, with TRBD2 as a possible D gene (5 bases). This CDR3 is built from 15 residues. V gave up 1 base and J gave up 4 bases, with 14 bases separating them. CDR1 and CDR2 (germline): MGHRA, YSYEKL. The CDR3 sequence is CASSQGVGLGYEQYF. The CDR3 coding sequence is TGCGCCAGCAGCCAAGGAGTAGGACTGGGGTACGAGCAGTACTTC.

This clone was seen only a few times. CDR3 DNA: TGTGCCATCAAGGCCGGCGGAGCTAACTATGGCTACACCTTC. Protein: CAIKAGGANYGYTF. The chain links TRBV10-3 to TRBJ1-2; the D is unclear. Germline V gene lookup returns CDR1 ENHRY and CDR2 SYGVKD. The CDR3 totals 14 residues. V dropped 7 bases and J dropped 0 bases, with 12 bases sitting between them.

The genes are TRBV7-8 and TRBJ1-3; D perhaps matches TRBD1 (5 bases). V lost 1 base, J lost 3 bases, and 10 bases lay in between. The CDR3 loop spans 15 amino acids. The germline CDR1 and CDR2 sequences are SGHVS and FQNEAQ. This chain's CDR3 is CASSLVGARGNTIYF. The CDR3 region has the DNA TGTGCCAGCAGCTTAGTTGGGGCTCGTGGAAACACCATATATTTT. The full variable domain, completed using reference TRBV7-8 and TRBJ1-3, is GAGVSQSPRYKVAKRGQDVALRCDPISGHVSLFWYQQALGQGPEFLTYFQNEAQLDKSGLPSDRFFAERPEGSVSTLKIQRTQQEDSAVYLCASSLVGARGNTIYFGEGSWLTVV.

The rearrangement uses TRBV5-6 and TRBJ2-5; 11 nucleotides line up with TRBD2. Germline lookup yields CDR1 SGHDT and CDR2 YYEEEE. The CDR3 has 18 amino acids. J gave up 5 bases and V 0 bases, and 12 bases lay outside the gene matches. DNA for the CDR3: TGTGCCAGCAGCTTGGAAGGTCTAGCGGGGGGATCTCGGGAGACCCAGTACTTC. Translation: CASSLEGLAGGSRETQYF.

This chain joins TRBV6-4 and TRBJ1-2; no firm D call. CDR3 length equals 12 residues. Between the trimmed V and J ends, which lost 2 bases and 7 bases, there was a span of 8 bases. Germline V gene data show CDR1 as MRHNA and CDR2 as SNTAGT. The CDR3 DNA sequence: TGTGCCAGCAGTGACCCTGGCGGTGGCTACACCTTC. Translated: CASSDPGGGYTF.

This chain connects TRBV27 to TRBJ2-7; weak D call: TRBD1 (5 bases). Trimming pared 5 bases from V and 0 bases from J, leaving 14 bases between. CDR3 size: 15 residues. Looked up from germline, CDR1 is MNHEY and CDR2 is SMNVEV (reference sequence). CDR3 bases: TGTGCCAGCAGTCCCGTGTCAGGGCGCTCCTACGAGCAGTACTTC. This gives the protein CASSPVSGRSYEQYF.

The chain joins TRBV2 to TRBJ2-1; 11 nucleotides align to TRBD2. From germline, CDR1 is SNHLY and CDR2 FYNNEI. The CDR3 runs to 14 residues. V shed 2 bases and J 8 bases; nucleotides not matched to a gene: 2. CDR3 amino acids: CASSELAGGDEQFF. CDR3 bases: TGTGCCAGCAGTGAACTAGCGGGGGGTGATGAGCAGTTCTTC.

The gene calls are TRBV10-3 and TRBJ1-4; D is unclear. Between the trimmed V and J ends, which lost 5 bases and 13 bases, there was a span of 17 bases. This CDR3 comprises 13 residues. Per germline, CDR1 ENHRY and CDR2 SYGVKD. The CDR3 coding sequence is TGTGCCATCAGTCCGACGGAGGGAATTTTACTGTTTTTT. Translation gives CAISPTEGILLFF.

This chain links TRBV9 with TRBJ1-1; D is ambiguous. Trimming cost V 1 base and J 1 base, with 11 bases left between them. Per the germline V gene, CDR1 is SGDLS and CDR2 is YYNGEE. The length of the CDR3 is 15 residues. CDR3 coding DNA: TGTGCCAGCAGCGTAATGGGAGGAGCGAACACTGAAGCTTTCTTT. As protein: CASSVMGGANTEAFF.

V gene TRBV5-6 combines with J gene TRBJ1-5, with D hard to call. The germline V gene has CDR1 SGHDT and CDR2 YYEEEE. V lost 0 bases to trimming and J lost 5 bases, with 12 bases between them. The CDR3 consists of 15 residues. CDR3 sequence: CASSLGALGYQPQHF. The CDR3 nucleotides read TGTGCCAGCAGCTTGGGTGCTCTCGGGTATCAGCCCCAGCATTTT.

With regard to this clone: Other DNA sequences in this sample translate to the same CDR3. V usage is TRBV7-9 and J usage is TRBJ1-3; D unclear. This CDR3 spans 13 amino acids. V shed 3 bases and J shed 4 bases, with 7 bases lying between them. Looked up from germline, CDR1 is SEHNR and CDR2 is FQNEAQ (reference sequence). CDR3 nucleotides: TGTGCCAGCAGCTTGGCCGGGGGAAACACCATATATTTT. Amino acids: CASSLAGGNTIYF.

V gene TRBV5-1 combines with J gene TRBJ1-6; D is uncertain. The germline gives CDR1 SGHRS, CDR2 YFSETQ. Trimming removed 0 bases from V and 10 bases from J, with 11 bases in between. The CDR3 has 14 amino acids. The CDR3 nucleotides read TGCGCCAGCAGCTTGGAGAGCGGATCCTCACCCCTCCACTTT. Translation gives CASSLESGSSPLHF.

The V gene is TRBV6-7, the J gene TRBJ2-7; TRBD2 aligns across 13 bases. TRBV6-7 is an open reading frame whose function is uncertain. The V and J ends lost 10 bases and 0 bases, in that order; junction bases with no gene match: 15. This CDR3 comprises 18 residues. The CDR3: CATNAGTSGVESSYEQYF. CDR3 sequence (DNA): TGTGCCACCAATGCCGGGACTAGCGGGGTGGAGAGCTCCTACGAGCAGTACTTC.

The chain employs TRBV7-7 and TRBJ2-5; TRBD2 matches at 11 bases. CDR3 length: 15 residues. V gave up 5 bases and J gave up 1 base; unmatched junction bases: 3. Germline V gives CDR1 SSHAT, CDR2 FNYEAQ (reference sequence). Written as DNA, the CDR3 is TGTGCCAGCAGCCCCGGGACTAGCGGCCAAGAGACCCAGTACTTC. This codes for CASSPGTSGQETQYF.

The J gene is TRBJ1-1, the V gene TRBV6-4, with D unclear. V was shortened by 0 bases and J by 4 bases, with 12 bases between the two germline ends. The CDR3 sequence is 15 residues long. Germline assignment: CDR1 MRHNA and CDR2 SNTAGT. The CDR3 protein is CASSDSMSRGTEAFF. In DNA, the CDR3 is TGTGCCAGCAGTGACTCTATGTCAAGAGGCACTGAAGCTTTCTTT.

This rearrangement joins TRBV9 to TRBJ1-5, with D maybe TRBD1 (5 bases). Germline values: CDR1 SGDLS, CDR2 YYNGEE. The V end lost 0 bases, the J end lost 1 base, and 8 bases lay between the germline ends. This CDR3 region has 15 residues. The CDR3, as DNA: TGTGCCAGCAGCGTAGTACCAGGGAGCAATCAGCCCCAGCATTTT. Protein: CASSVVPGSNQPQHF.

This chain connects TRBV29-1 to TRBJ2-4; maybe TRBD2 (5 bases). The CDR3 is 12 residues long. V lost 5 bases to trimming and J lost 9 bases, with 14 bases between them. Looked up from germline, CDR1 is SQVTM and CDR2 is ANQGSEA. The CDR3 bases are TGCAGCGTTTTCCCGGGAATGGGCATTCAGTACTTC. It specifies CSVFPGMGIQYF.

The chain links TRBV2 to TRBJ1-5, with 8 bases fitting TRBD1. The germline gives CDR1 SNHLY, CDR2 FYNNEI. This CDR3 has 13 residues. J was trimmed by 5 bases and V by 8 bases; bases with no gene match: 5. The CDR3 protein is CASAGDRYQPQHF. The CDR3 coding sequence is TGTGCCAGCGCCGGGGACAGGTATCAGCCCCAGCATTTT.

This chain uses TRBV6-5 with TRBJ2-4; a weak D match, TRBD2 (5 bases). Trimming took off 7 bases at V and 7 bases at J, with 20 bases between the two ends. The CDR3 runs 15 residues. Germline CDR1 MNHEY, CDR2 SVGAGI. The CDR3 sequence is CASTLLGTSGNIQYF. Here the CDR3 DNA reads TGTGCCAGCACACTCCTTGGAACTAGTGGGAACATTCAGTACTTC.

This rearrangement joins TRBV4-1 to TRBJ2-3; D is ambiguous. CDR1 MGHRA and CDR2 YSYEKL come from the germline V gene. The CDR3 extends over 14 amino acids. V lost 2 bases to trimming and J lost 4 bases, with 10 bases between them. This chain's CDR3 is CASSQYPGADTQYF. DNA for the CDR3: TGCGCCAGCAGCCAATATCCGGGTGCAGATACGCAGTATTTT.

The J gene is TRBJ2-1, the V gene TRBV19; D remains ambiguous. The CDR3 length is 15 residues. Germline V gives CDR1 LNHDA, CDR2 SQIVND (reference sequence). Trimming took off 3 bases at V and 0 bases at J, with 9 bases between the two ends. DNA of the CDR3: TGTGCCAGTAGTATTGCCAGATACTCCTACAATGAGCAGTTCTTC. Protein: CASSIARYSYNEQFF.

This clone appeared once. The chain joins TRBV7-9 to TRBJ2-7, with 8 bases fitting TRBD1. The junction had 2 bases not matched to a gene; V was cut back by 4 bases and J by 0 bases. Germline V lookup: CDR1 SEHNR, CDR2 FQNEAQ (reference sequence). The CDR3 is made up of 14 amino acids. CDR3 sequence (DNA): TGTGCCAGCAGCTATACAGGGGGCTCCTACGAGCAGTACTTC. As protein: CASSYTGGSYEQYF.

This chain uses TRBV9 with TRBJ2-5, with 9 positions matching TRBD2. Germline V lookup: CDR1 SGDLS, CDR2 YYNGEE. CDR3 size: 16 residues. V was pared by 0 bases and J by 1 base, with 4 bases of the junction left unmatched. CDR3 loop: CASSVGRGGGQETQYF. The CDR3 nucleotides are TGTGCCAGCAGCGTAGGGCGGGGGGGCGGCCAAGAGACCCAGTACTTC.

As to this clone: Other DNA sequences in the sample encode the same CDR3. The V and J genes are TRBV30 and TRBJ1-5; TRBD1 aligns across 8 bases. The CDR3 contains 13 residues. The trim removed 5 bases at V and 2 bases at J, leaving 2 bases unmatched. Germline V gene lookup returns CDR1 GTSNPN and CDR2 SVGIG (reference sequence). CDR3 nucleotides: TGTGCCTGGGGGACAGGTGGCAATCAGCCCCAGCATTTT. It translates to CAWGTGGNQPQHF.

This clone was detected a few times. The chain employs TRBV19 and TRBJ1-6, with TRBD1 matching 8 bases. V trimming: 8 bases; J trimming: 13 bases; junction bases outside the gene matches: 16. This CDR3 comprises 15 residues. Germline loops: CDR1 LNHDA, CDR2 SQIVND (reference sequence). CDR3 nucleotide sequence: TGTGCCAGTCTCGGAGACGAGGACAGGGTTTTCCCCCTCCACTTT. It yields the protein CASLGDEDRVFPLHF.

The chain has TRBV12-5 and TRBJ2-7, with a possible D match to TRBD2 (5 bases). The CDR3 has 15 residues. From germline, CDR1 is LGHNT and CDR2 FRNRAP. V gave up 2 bases and J gave up 0 bases, with 11 bases separating them. The CDR3 loop reads CASGLLRVASYEQYF. As DNA, the CDR3 is TGTGCTAGTGGTTTGCTGCGGGTGGCCTCCTACGAGCAGTACTTC.

The CDR3 sequence: CASSRTGGNQPQHF. The CDR3 DNA is TGCGCCAGCAGCCGGACAGGGGGCAATCAGCCCCAGCATTTT. The chain employs TRBV4-1 and TRBJ1-5, with 9 bases matching TRBD1. The CDR3 extends over 14 amino acids. After removal of 4 bases from V and 2 bases from J, the junction contained 0 bases not matched to a gene. Germline V gene lookup returns CDR1 MGHRA and CDR2 YSYEKL.